This T cell receptor (beta chain) was captured in a study of blood T cell repertoires in COVID-19 (dated by TCRdb to the early 2020s). Regarding the complete study: Samples from collaborators originated in the United States, Italy and Spain and spanned both the acute and convalescent phases of COVID-19. The prospective study material was composed of cDNA or gDNA derived from T cells, B-cell-depleted T cells, or PBMCs. The dataset comprised deeply sampled blood TCRbeta repertoires from subjects exposed to, actively infected with, or recovered from COVID-19. The repertoires were released in a freely available public database intended as a resource for research on the immune response to SARS-CoV-2. The samples were drawn from the first 160 participants of the ongoing ImmuneRACE study and from roughly 1,300 subjects provided by 6 global collaborators. Nearly every sample came with metadata listing a de-identified subject ID, COVID-19 status, age in years and sex. Where HLA class I and class II types were available, the types were taken from metadata supplied by the sample provider, not from assay-based typing. Overall study outcomes, separate from this receptor: How much clinical and demographic metadata was included differed by source and by participant, and the metadata was provided uncurated.

TCRbeta CDR3 regions were amplified from genomic DNA by means of the immunoSEQ Assay, a bias-controlled multiplex PCR. In the source study's methods: Nucleated cell counts per sample were estimated from amplification of reference gene primers within the assay. Sequence reads were collapsed and filtered to measure the absolute abundance of every unique TCRbeta CDR3 rearrangement. For each sample, productive Simpson clonality was calculated as the square root of Simpson's diversity index across productive rearrangements. Held by TCRdb, this immuneACCESS table contains in-frame sequences only and omits some clones. Under half of the omission traces to an unresolved V gene where checked; the cause of the rest is unknown. V, J and clone size derive from that table, while D and trimming were established from the DNA sequence. The sample contains approximately 360,000 clones, 88% of them found a single time. The ten most abundant clones make up around 0.95% of the sample.

Participants in the prospective study were enrolled through a virtual design, were aged roughly 18 to 100 years, and lived in approximately 25 United States geographic areas. In the prospective study, participants were assigned to cohorts based on the clinical history participants reported in a screening survey and a study questionnaire. Mobile phlebotomists in the prospective study collected whole blood, serum and a nasopharyngeal or oropharyngeal swab from every participant. Prospective study participants could optionally give additional blood draws and questionnaires over an approximately 2-month period. Blood samples from the prospective study were shipped frozen or at room temperature prior to DNA extraction. Trimming leaves V shorter by 0 bases and J shorter by 2 bases, with the junction holding 4 bases beyond the gene matches. The germline V gene supplies CDR1 MNHEY and CDR2 SVGEGT. Its CDR3 holds 16 amino acids, cysteine through phenylalanine. Only CDR3 DNA is held: 48 bases, read in frame from base 1.

Remarks on this clone: Its antigen is currently not known. Qualities for individual bases were not recorded, and no much larger clone is one base off.

The sample comprised PBMCs or T cells enriched from blood (not recorded which). The source of this sequence is a woman in her thirties with acute COVID-19. The sequence is built from TRBV6-2 or TRBV6-3 and TRBJ2-1; 7 bases in between match TRBD2. The DNA is as follows: TGTGCCAGCAGTTACTCCAGCGGGGTCCCCTACAATGAGCAGTTCTTC. Its translation is CASSYSSGVPYNEQFF.